This TCR beta chain originates from a study of blood T cell repertoires in COVID-19 (dated by TCRdb to the early 2020s). Some background on the complete study: The collaborator samples originated in the United States, Italy and Spain and spanned the acute and convalescent phases of COVID-19. The material from the prospective study consisted of cDNA or gDNA derived from T cells, B-cell-depleted T cells, or PBMCs. Deeply sampled blood TCRbeta repertoires from subjects exposed to, actively infected with, or recovered from COVID-19 were included in the dataset. The repertoires were made available in a free public database intended to serve as a resource for research on the immune response to SARS-CoV-2. The samples were drawn from two sources: the first 160 participants of the ongoing ImmuneRACE study, and 1,000 to 1,500 subjects contributed by 6 global collaborators. A de-identified subject ID, COVID-19 status, age in years and sex were almost always included in the sample metadata. Where HLA class I and class II types were available, the types were taken from metadata supplied by the sample provider, not from assay-based typing. Overall results and qualifications from the work: The quantity of clinical and demographic metadata differed by source and by participant and was supplied without curation.

Enrolling through a virtual design, the prospective study's participants ranged in age from roughly 18 to 95 years and lived across roughly 24 United States geographic areas. Cohort assignment in the prospective study relied on participant-reported clinical history from a screening survey and a study questionnaire. Recovered participants in ImmuneRACE Cohort 3 were defined as having two consecutive negative NP/OP PCR tests, clearance from a healthcare professional, or resolution of symptoms. In the prospective study, whole blood, serum and a nasopharyngeal or oropharyngeal swab were collected from each participant by mobile phlebotomists. Over an approximately 2-month period, participants in the prospective study had the option of providing additional blood draws and questionnaires. Blood samples from the prospective study were shipped frozen or at room temperature prior to DNA extraction. Counted from cysteine to phenylalanine, this CDR3 has 15 amino acids. Only the CDR3 portion is preserved as DNA: 45 bases, with reading frame beginning at the first base. V is pruned by 0 bases and J by 4 bases, leaving 3 bases of the junction without a gene match. Looking up the germline V gene yields CDR1 LGHNA and CDR2 YSLEER.

Remarks on this clone: The specificity of this receptor is unknown. It has no much larger one-base neighbor in the sample; base qualities were not kept.

TCRbeta CDR3 regions were amplified from genomic DNA using the immunoSEQ Assay, a bias-controlled multiplex PCR. Processing in the source paper ran as follows. Within the assay, amplification of reference gene primers was used to estimate how many nucleated cells each sample contained. To quantify the absolute abundance of each unique TCRbeta CDR3 rearrangement, sequence reads were collapsed and filtered. For each sample, productive Simpson clonality was calculated as the square root of Simpson's diversity index over productive rearrangements. TCRdb limited this immuneACCESS table to in-frame rearrangements with V and J called. A share of clones is missing; checked studies link under half to unresolved V genes, and the rest is unexplained. Clonal size and the V and J genes are those of that table, whereas D and trimming came from the DNA. Within this sample are roughly 250,000 clones, with more than 75% of them counted one time only. Roughly 1.6% of the sample is in the top ten clones.

The sample consisted of PBMCs or T cells enriched from blood (not recorded which). Rearrangement joined TRBV4-3 to TRBJ2-1; a stretch of 7 junction bases matches TRBD1. The receptor's source is a woman aged 45-65 years who had recovered from COVID-19. At the DNA level, the sequence is TGCGCCAGCAGCCAAGATTGGGACAGATACAATGAGCAGTTCTTC. Its translation reads: CASSQDWDRYNEQFF.